This is a list of T cell receptor beta chains from one sample in a study of shared clonotypes between healthy human individuals. The repertoire was sequenced with immunoSEQ multiplex PCR; TCRdb's copy has only in-frame clones and lacks some. The data show about 660,000 clones, 74% seen once. The sequenced sample consisted of memory CD4+ T cells sorted from blood. Every receptor here comes from a woman younger than 45 in good health. CDR3s include the opening cysteine and the closing phenylalanine or tryptophan. D genes are given only for firm matches. Clone size is shown for a subset of rows, as once, few, many or a class of expanded clone.

clone size	V gene	D gene	J gene	CDR3 DNA	CDR3 protein
many	TRBV28	TRBD1	TRBJ1-1	TGTGCCAGCAGGCAAACGCCGGGACAGGGGAGGGCTGAAGCTTTCTTT	CASRQTPGQGRAEAFF
NA	TRBV14	NA	TRBJ2-5	TGTGCCAGCAGCCAAAGCCCCCAAGAGACCCAGTACTTC	CASSQSPQETQYF
NA	TRBV28	NA	TRBJ2-6	TGTGCCAGCAGTTACACAGGGGGGGTCGACTCTGGGGCCAACGTCCTGACTTTC	CASSYTGGVDSGANVLTF
NA	TRBV7-9	NA	TRBJ2-3	TGTGCCAGCAGCCCCACCGGGACATACAACACAGATACGCAGTATTTT	CASSPTGTYNTDTQYF
NA	TRBV19	TRBD1	TRBJ1-1	TGTGCCAGTAGTATGGGGTTGGGCAGGGGGCAGGAGGCTTTCTTT	CASSMGLGRGQEAFF
NA	TRBV2	TRBD2	TRBJ2-7	TGTGCCAGCAGTTTACGACTAGCGGGGACCTACGAGCAGTACTTC	CASSLRLAGTYEQYF
NA	TRBV29-1	NA	TRBJ2-2	TGCAGCGTCGCAGTCACCGGGGAGCTGTTTTTT	CSVAVTGELFF
NA	TRBV6-1	NA	TRBJ1-4	TGTGCCAGCAGTGAAGTCAAAACAGGGTTGGGGGAAAAACTGTTTTTT	CASSEVKTGLGEKLFF
NA	TRBV5-8	NA	TRBJ2-5	TGTGCCAGCAGCCGACTAGACCCAAACCAAGAGACCCAGTACTTC	CASSRLDPNQETQYF
NA	TRBV6-1	TRBD1	TRBJ2-7	TGTGCCAGCACACTGAACCCGGGACAGGGGGGCGAGCAGTACTTC	CASTLNPGQGGEQYF
few	TRBV2	NA	TRBJ2-7	TGTGCCAGCAGTGAAGACAGGGTAGGCTCCTACGAGCAGTACTTC	CASSEDRVGSYEQYF
NA	TRBV6-6	NA	TRBJ2-7	TGTGCCAGCAGTTACGAGGGCGAGTACGAGCAGTACTTC	CASSYEGEYEQYF
few	TRBV5-4	NA	TRBJ1-1	TGTGCCAGCAGCGCGCCTACAAGGGGGAACACTGAAGCTTTCTTT	CASSAPTRGNTEAFF
NA	TRBV4-2	NA	TRBJ2-7	TGTGCCAGCAGCCAAGATAGCGGACCCTACGAGCAGTACTTC	CASSQDSGPYEQYF